A single sample gave rise to the 32 T cell receptor beta chains below, sequenced in a study of blood T cells in healthy people across ages (dated by TCRdb to between 2014 and 2016). The library was made by 5' RACE. The run used an Illumina HiSeq 2500. The second PCR ran for about 6 to 11 cycles and used a J-beta primer mix along with a sample-barcoded 5' primer. TCRdb applied fastp at Q25 and MiXCR to the public reads, then kept only in-frame beta chains. Identical CDR3 proteins give one entry, which carries the most common genes and DNA. In all, the sample holds approximately 790,000 distinct CDR3 sequences, and around 62% of those were seen once. The ten largest account for approximately 30% of the sample. Specimen: blood. These receptors all come from a young man in good health.

This clonotype showed up just a few times. The CDR3 coding sequence is TGCAGTGCTAAGGGGACGGCGGTGTGGGGCTACACCTTC. Residues: CSAKGTAVWGYTF. The J gene is TRBJ1-2, the V gene TRBV20-1; D is possibly TRBD1 (5 bases). Germline V gives CDR1 DFQATT, CDR2 SNEGSKA (reference sequence). Trimming took off 4 bases at V and 8 bases at J, with 17 bases between the two ends. The CDR3 covers 13 residues.

This clonotype showed up just once. This sequence joins TRBV20-1 and TRBJ1-5; perhaps TRBD1 as D (5 bases). Per germline, CDR1 DFQATT and CDR2 SNEGSKA (reference sequence). The CDR3 runs to 14 residues. V lost 8 bases, J lost 0 bases, and 14 bases lay in between. CDR3 DNA sequence: TGCAGTTCGAAGGCAGGGTATAGCAATCAGCCCCAGCATTTT. Protein product: CSSKAGYSNQPQHF.

V is TRBV3-1 and J is TRBJ1-1; 7 bases agree with TRBD1. With 8 bases clipped from V and 3 bases from J, the junction kept 3 bases outside the gene matches. Per germline, CDR1 LGHDT and CDR2 YNNKEL (reference sequence). The CDR3 spans 12 residues. The CDR3 protein is CASYGQDTEAFF. The DNA of the CDR3 is TGTGCCAGCTACGGACAGGACACTGAAGCTTTCTTT.

The rearrangement links TRBV4-3 to TRBJ2-7; possibly TRBD1 for D (5 bases). The CDR3 length is 17 residues. CDR1 and CDR2 (germline): LGHNA, YSLEER. V was pared by 0 bases and J by 6 bases, with 21 bases between. CDR3 residues: CASSQDPYRAGLGEQYF. CDR3 DNA sequence: TGCGCCAGCAGCCAAGACCCCTACCGGGCAGGGCTCGGCGAGCAGTACTTC.

The chain combines TRBV9 with TRBJ2-3; D is uncertain. Germline V lookup: CDR1 SGDLS, CDR2 YYNGEE. CDR3 length: 17 amino acids. Trimming took off 4 bases at V and 1 base at J, with 19 bases between the two ends. The CDR3 loop is CASSSSPGWPGTDTQYF. The DNA for the CDR3 is TGTGCCAGCAGCTCGTCGCCCGGATGGCCCGGCACAGATACGCAGTATTTT.

The rearrangement uses TRBV5-5 and TRBJ1-6; a possible D gene is TRBD1 (6 bases). The CDR3 is made up of 19 amino acids. Trimming took 1 base from V and 0 from J, leaving 17 bases between them. Per the germline V gene, CDR1 is SGHKS and CDR2 is YYEKEE (reference sequence). The CDR3 nucleotides are TGTGCCAGCAGCTTGTGGTTTTGGGACACTAGCTCCTATAATTCACCCCTCCACTTT. The encoded protein is CASSLWFWDTSSYNSPLHF.

This clonotype was seen more than once but under ten times. This sequence joins TRBV9 and TRBJ2-7; 8 nucleotides line up with TRBD2. Looked up from germline, CDR1 is SGDLS and CDR2 is YYNGEE. The CDR3 extends over 13 amino acids. Germline trimming cut 6 bases from V and 6 bases from J; bases unmatched to any gene: 8. CDR3 sequence (DNA): TGTGCCAGCAATCAGCGGGGGTCGAGCGAGCAGTACTTC. Protein sequence: CASNQRGSSEQYF.

The chain combines TRBV25-1 with TRBJ1-2; tentative D call: TRBD1 (6 bases). V was clipped by 10 bases and J by 8 bases, with 17 bases between them. This CDR3 comprises 12 residues. The germline V gene encodes CDR1 MGHDK and CDR2 SYGVNS. The CDR3 nucleotides are TGTGCCACCAACGGGTGGGGGGGCGGCTACACCTTC. Translating gives CATNGWGGGYTF.

The V gene is TRBV4-3, the J gene TRBJ2-1, with 10 positions matching TRBD2. The V gene end was trimmed by 3 bases and the J gene end by 5 bases; junction bases not matched to a gene: 10. The germline gives CDR1 LGHNA, CDR2 YSLEER. The CDR3 runs 17 residues. CDR3 bases: TGCGCCAGCAGCCATCCTTTAGCGGGGGGCCACCACAATGAGCAGTTCTTC. Protein product: CASSHPLAGGHHNEQFF.

Only a few counts were recorded for this clonotype. The chain has TRBV4-2 and TRBJ1-4, with D perhaps TRBD1 (5 bases). Trimming removed 2 bases from V and 7 bases from J, with 11 bases in between. The CDR3 extends over 14 amino acids. Germline CDR1 and CDR2: LGHNA and YNFKEQ. CDR3 amino acids: CASSQWQGGEKLFF. The CDR3 bases are TGTGCCAGCAGCCAATGGCAGGGTGGTGAAAAACTGTTTTTT.

This clonotype was counted only a few times. The chain has TRBV29-1 and TRBJ2-1; D gene uncertain. V lost 2 bases and J 0 bases, leaving 11 bases between the germline ends. The germline V gene encodes CDR1 SQVTM and CDR2 ANQGSEA. CDR3 length: 15 residues. The CDR3 nucleotides read TGCAGCGTTGAACGAGGTTATGGCTCCTACAATGAGCAGTTCTTC. Protein sequence: CSVERGYGSYNEQFF.

This chain joins TRBV7-9 and TRBJ1-2; TRBD1 aligns across 7 bases. The ends lost 11 bases at V and 0 bases at J; junction bases unmatched: 3. CDR3 length equals 12 residues. Germline loops: CDR1 SEHNR, CDR2 FQNEAQ (reference sequence). The DNA of the CDR3 is TGTGCCGGACAGGAGGCTAACTATGGCTACACCTTC. Amino acids: CAGQEANYGYTF.

This clonotype was counted many times. The chain joins TRBV4-2 to TRBJ1-2; unclear D gene. V lost 3 bases to trimming and J lost 2 bases, with 4 bases between them. This CDR3 contains 12 residues. The germline gives CDR1 LGHNA, CDR2 YNFKEQ. CDR3 coding DNA: TGTGCCAGCAGCCATGACAACTATGGCTACACCTTC. Protein sequence: CASSHDNYGYTF.

This clonotype was seen only a few times. The chain carries TRBV10-3 and TRBJ2-1; TRBD1 is a possible D gene (6 bases). Germline assignment: CDR1 ENHRY and CDR2 SYGVKD. The V end was cut by 6 bases, the J end by 8 bases, with 11 bases between. The CDR3 totals 12 residues. Written as DNA, the CDR3 is TGTGCCATCAGCTCCAGGGGAGATGAGCAGTTCTTC. Translating it yields CAISSRGDEQFF.

The chain combines TRBV2 with TRBJ2-7, with D tentatively TRBD2 (5 bases). Trimming cost V 6 bases and J 4 bases, with 13 bases left between them. The CDR3 runs 13 residues. Germline V gene sequence: CDR1 SNHLY, CDR2 FYNNEI. In DNA, the CDR3 is TGTGCCAGCAGGGCTCGGGATTCTTACGAGCAGTACTTC. Protein: CASRARDSYEQYF.

The V call is TRBV6-2 or TRBV6-3, the J call TRBJ2-7; no firm D call. CDR1 is MNHEY, CDR2 SVGEGT, per germline. The V and J ends lost 6 bases and 2 bases respectively, with 14 bases between them. This CDR3 comprises 14 residues. The CDR3 sequence: CASSTQGRTYEQYF. CDR3 DNA: TGTGCCAGCAGCACTCAAGGGCGGACCTACGAGCAGTACTTC.

The chain links TRBV3-1 to TRBJ1-4; 9 nucleotides agree with TRBD1. V shed 0 bases and J 11 bases; nucleotides not matched to a gene: 10. Per germline, CDR1 LGHDT and CDR2 YNNKEL (reference sequence). This CDR3 has 16 amino acids. In nucleotides, the CDR3 is TGTGCCAGCAGCCAAGATATAGGAGGGGACAGGGAGAAACTGTTTTTT. Translated, it gives CASSQDIGGDREKLFF.

This rearrangement joins TRBV20-1 to TRBJ1-1; perhaps TRBD1 as D (5 bases). The CDR3 loop spans 16 amino acids. From germline, CDR1 is DFQATT and CDR2 SNEGSKA (reference sequence). Trimming pared 2 bases from V and 4 bases from J, leaving 20 bases between. The CDR3 loop reads CSARPTVGLTATEAFF. CDR3 nucleotides: TGCAGTGCTAGACCGACAGTGGGGTTGACGGCCACTGAAGCTTTCTTT.

The chain is built from TRBV29-1 and TRBJ1-2; maybe TRBD1 (6 bases). From germline, CDR1 is SQVTM and CDR2 ANQGSEA. The CDR3 contains 13 residues. Trimming left V 5 bases short and J 8 bases short, with 18 bases between. The CDR3 coding sequence is TGCAGCGTTTCCCCGGGACAAGGAGAAGGCTACACCTTC. Protein: CSVSPGQGEGYTF.

The rearrangement joins TRBV11-1 to TRBJ2-1, with 8 nucleotides matching TRBD2. The CDR3 has 14 amino acids. V lost 3 bases to trimming and J lost 7 bases; unmatched junction nucleotides: 5. Germline lookup yields CDR1 SGHAT and CDR2 FQDESV (reference sequence). CDR3: CASSFWGGGNEQFF. The CDR3 bases are TGTGCCAGCAGCTTCTGGGGCGGGGGGAATGAGCAGTTCTTC.

The chain uses TRBV10-3 and TRBJ2-1; D ambiguous. This CDR3 comprises 15 residues. V dropped 7 bases and J dropped 4 bases, with 17 bases sitting between them. Germline CDR1 reads ENHRY; CDR2 reads SYGVKD. CDR3 in amino acids: CAITASREPYNEQFF. CDR3 DNA sequence: TGTGCCATCACCGCCTCTAGGGAACCTTACAATGAGCAGTTCTTC.

J is TRBJ2-3 and V is TRBV5-1, with D possibly matching TRBD2 (6 bases). Trimming took off 5 bases at V and 2 bases at J, with 18 bases between the two ends. CDR3 length: 16 amino acids. Germline CDR1 SGHRS, CDR2 YFSETQ. The CDR3 loop reads CASRALGLNPTDTQYF. In nucleotides, the CDR3 is TGCGCCAGCAGGGCGCTAGGACTAAATCCCACAGATACGCAGTATTTT.

The chain joins TRBV5-1 to TRBJ2-3, with a possible D match to TRBD2 (6 bases). Trimming removed 0 bases at V and 2 bases at J, with 22 bases between. Germline V gene sequence: CDR1 SGHRS, CDR2 YFSETQ. The CDR3 spans 19 residues. The CDR3 DNA is TGCGCCAGCAGCTTGGTTAGCGGAGCGACGTTAGGCAACACAGATACGCAGTATTTT. Translated, it gives CASSLVSGATLGNTDTQYF.

The V gene is TRBV6-6, the J gene TRBJ2-1; a possible D gene is TRBD1 (6 bases). Trimming shortened V by 5 bases and J by 7 bases, and 18 bases separated the two germline ends. The germline V gene encodes CDR1 MNHNY and CDR2 SVGAGI (reference sequence). CDR3 length: 15 amino acids. This chain's CDR3 is CASSEIPWGQNEQFF. CDR3 DNA sequence: TGTGCCAGCAGTGAGATTCCTTGGGGGCAAAATGAGCAGTTCTTC.

The rearrangement uses TRBV6-2 or TRBV6-3 and TRBJ2-7, with 9 bases that match TRBD2. Trimming removed 2 bases from V and 12 bases from J; junction bases left unmatched: 20. The CDR3 is 17 residues long. CDR1 is MNHEY and CDR2 is SVGEGT in the germline V gene. The chain's CDR3 is CASSYQRGAPVRETLYF. The CDR3 nucleotides read TGTGCCAGCAGTTACCAGCGGGGGGCCCCAGTTCGAGAGACCCTGTACTTC.

This chain joins TRBV3-1 and TRBJ2-1; possibly TRBD1 for D (6 bases). In germline, CDR1 is LGHDT, CDR2 YNNKEL (reference sequence). The CDR3 runs 14 residues. V lost 4 bases and J lost 4, with 11 bases in between. Here the CDR3 reads CASSPSGQYNEQFF. The CDR3 coding sequence is TGTGCCAGCAGCCCTTCCGGACAGTACAATGAGCAGTTCTTC.

This clonotype was seen once. The chain is built from TRBV7-8 and TRBJ2-2, with TRBD2 matching 9 bases. The CDR3 is made up of 15 amino acids. The ends lost 6 bases at V and 2 bases at J; junction bases unmatched: 4. Germline lookup yields CDR1 SGHVS and CDR2 FQNEAQ. The CDR3 DNA follows: TGTGCCAGCAGTTATAGCGGGGGCAACACCGGGGAGCTGTTTTTT. Residues: CASSYSGGNTGELFF.

The J gene is TRBJ2-4, the V gene TRBV9; 11 bases fit TRBD1. The end of the DNA is better explained by TRBJ2-7, so the J call may be wrong. CDR1 is SGDLS and CDR2 is YYNGEE in the germline V gene. This CDR3 has 15 residues. The CDR3 DNA is TGTGCCAGCAGCGACGGGACAGGGGGTGTATACGAGCAGTACTTC. Translating it yields CASSDGTGGVYEQYF.

J is TRBJ1-2 and V is TRBV11-1; TRBD1 agrees at 9 bases. The CDR3 has 15 residues. The trim removed 5 bases at V and 5 bases at J, leaving 9 bases unmatched. The V gene's germline CDR1 is SGHAT and CDR2 FQDESV (reference sequence). The CDR3 is CASSPLDRGGYGYTF. The CDR3 coding sequence is TGTGCCAGCAGCCCTCTGGACAGGGGCGGATATGGCTACACCTTC.

The rearrangement links TRBV9 to TRBJ1-6; D is perhaps TRBD1 (5 bases). CDR3 length equals 17 residues. V was trimmed by 0 bases and J by 7 bases, leaving 17 bases between them. Germline V lookup: CDR1 SGDLS, CDR2 YYNGEE. The CDR3 protein is CASSVEGAATANSPLHF. The DNA of the CDR3 is TGTGCCAGCAGCGTAGAGGGAGCAGCGACAGCCAATTCACCCCTCCACTTT.

Turning to this clonotype: The junction does not match germline at one end; this may be a read error. V is TRBV25-1 and J is TRBJ1-4; 8 nucleotides match TRBD1. CDR3 length: 15 residues. From germline, CDR1 is MGHDK and CDR2 SYGVNS. CDR3 sequence (DNA): TGTGCCAGCAGTGGACAGGGGTCGGCTAATGGAAAACTGTTTTTT. It codes for CASSGQGSANGKLFF. Full variable domain (missing parts from reference TRBV25-1 and TRBJ1-4): EADIYQTPRYLVIGTGKKITLECSQTMGHDKMYWYQQDPGMELHLIHYSYGVNSTEKGDLSSESTVSRIRTEHFPLTLESARPSHTSQYLCASSGQGSANGKLFFGSGTQLSVL.

On this clonotype itself: At one end, the junction sequence differs from germline, possibly due to a read error. This chain links TRBV4-2 with TRBJ2-5; 11 nucleotides line up with TRBD2. Per the germline V gene, CDR1 is LGHNA and CDR2 is YNFKEQ. This CDR3 is built from 17 residues. Here the CDR3 DNA reads TGTGCCAGCAGCCGCTCGACTAGCGGGGCTTACCAGGAGACCCAGAACTTC. Translated, it gives CASSRSTSGAYQETQNF.